This TCR beta chain is from a study of Ad26.COV2.S vaccination and SARS-CoV-2 variants. Turning to the study itself: Ad26.COV2.S given intramuscularly, once or twice 56 days apart.

Study-level points and caveats: Compared with placebo recipients, vaccine recipients had higher spike-specific TCR breadth. Once vaccination had occurred, spike-specific CD8+ and CD4+ T cell responses reportedly showed substantial breadth. Total T cell responses, in the TCR breadth and depth analyses, may have been underestimated.

About this clone: Its antigen is currently unknown.

The CDR3 contains 13 residues. Germline V gives CDR1 MDHEN, CDR2 SYDVKM. V was shortened by 2 bases and J by 3 bases, with 7 bases between the two germline ends. Repertoires were generated with immunoSEQ multiplex PCR, while TCRdb's copy carries only in-frame clones and drops some. The table lists a few hundred thousand clones, approximately 90% of them singletons. The treatment denotes: roughly 18 received Ad26.COV2.S at low or high dose, single or two shots; 5 received placebo; per-sample allocation not given. Collection of the samples took place on day 63 after the first injection of vaccine or placebo.

Material: peripheral blood, obtained in a trial of Ad26.COV2.S vaccine versus placebo. This sequence joins TRBV28 and TRBJ2-5; D remains ambiguous. The sequence came from a person between 18 and 65 years old who received the Ad26.COV2.S COVID-19 vaccine or a placebo. The CDR3 spells CASSLMGKETQYF. CDR3 sequence (DNA): TGTGCCAGCAGTTTAATGGGGAAAGAGACCCAGTACTTC.